This TCR beta chain was captured in a study of cytomegalovirus exposure and HLA in healthy donors. Findings and limits, study-wide: A later analysis showed that HLA-associated TCR beta chains had undergone more clonal expansion than equally common others. It was reported that TCR beta sequences correctly inferred the HLA-A and HLA-B alleles for most subjects. For most TCR beta V segments, an earlier analysis put the productive rate at about 90% or about 30% of the time. It was reportedly the case that the classifier diagnosed cytomegalovirus status with high specificity and sensitivity.

In regard to this clone: The antigen is unknown.

PCR was performed using 60 Vbeta and 13 Jbeta primers. The method was immunoSEQ multiplex PCR; TCRdb's version includes in-frame clones alone and lacks a portion of them. This table holds over 150,000 clones, roughly 70% found once. The origin of this receptor is a woman aged 40 to 50 in good health and CMV-seropositive. Specimen: PBMCs.

The CDR3 is CASSMASANEQFF. The CDR3 DNA reads as TGTGCCAGTAGTATGGCCTCCGCTAATGAGCAGTTCTTC. The chain combines TRBV19 with TRBJ2-1, with D hard to call. V was trimmed by 3 bases and J by 7 bases, leaving 10 bases between them. The germline V gene has CDR1 LNHDA and CDR2 SQIVND (reference sequence). This CDR3 has 13 residues.